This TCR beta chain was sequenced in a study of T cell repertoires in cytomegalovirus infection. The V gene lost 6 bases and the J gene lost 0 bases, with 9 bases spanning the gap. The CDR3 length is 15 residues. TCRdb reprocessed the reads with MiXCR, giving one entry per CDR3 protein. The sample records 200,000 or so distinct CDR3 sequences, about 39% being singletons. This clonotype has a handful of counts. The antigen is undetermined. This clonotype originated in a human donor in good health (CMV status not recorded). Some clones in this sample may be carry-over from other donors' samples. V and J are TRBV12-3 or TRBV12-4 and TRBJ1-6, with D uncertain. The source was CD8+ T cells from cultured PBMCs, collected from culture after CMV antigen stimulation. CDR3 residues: CASRDSSSYNSPLHF. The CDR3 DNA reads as TGTGCCAGCAGGGACTCAAGCTCCTATAATTCACCCCTCCACTTT.